This T cell receptor (beta chain) originates from a study of T cells in Graves' hyperthyroidism and ophthalmopathy. Study results and caveats: The blood repertoire included most of the expanded thyroid clonotypes above 0.001. Ophthalmopathy, as predicted by the model, came a median around 6 months after the prediction.

The CDR3 is 15 amino acids. From germline, CDR1 is SEHNR and CDR2 FQNEAQ (reference sequence). V lost 7 bases to trimming and J lost 4 bases, with 14 bases between them. Of note for this clonotype: Its target is not known.

RNA transcripts served as the template for amplifying TCR beta CDR3 regions. The TCR CDR3 was amplified in a first-round RT-PCR using the HTBI primer set. Using its own MiXCR run on the multiplex PCR reads, TCRdb lists one record per CDR3 protein. The sample lists roughly 500,000 distinct CDR3 sequences; about 43% were seen once. The source is an adult woman with Graves' disease, either hyperthyroidism or ophthalmopathy (not recorded which). Specimen: peripheral blood or thyroid tissue (not recorded which). The chain is built from TRBV7-9 and TRBJ2-6; no definite D call. As DNA, the CDR3 is TGTGCCAGCACCGCAAGGGTGTCCGGGGCCAACGTCCTGACTTTC. Protein: CASTARVSGANVLTF.